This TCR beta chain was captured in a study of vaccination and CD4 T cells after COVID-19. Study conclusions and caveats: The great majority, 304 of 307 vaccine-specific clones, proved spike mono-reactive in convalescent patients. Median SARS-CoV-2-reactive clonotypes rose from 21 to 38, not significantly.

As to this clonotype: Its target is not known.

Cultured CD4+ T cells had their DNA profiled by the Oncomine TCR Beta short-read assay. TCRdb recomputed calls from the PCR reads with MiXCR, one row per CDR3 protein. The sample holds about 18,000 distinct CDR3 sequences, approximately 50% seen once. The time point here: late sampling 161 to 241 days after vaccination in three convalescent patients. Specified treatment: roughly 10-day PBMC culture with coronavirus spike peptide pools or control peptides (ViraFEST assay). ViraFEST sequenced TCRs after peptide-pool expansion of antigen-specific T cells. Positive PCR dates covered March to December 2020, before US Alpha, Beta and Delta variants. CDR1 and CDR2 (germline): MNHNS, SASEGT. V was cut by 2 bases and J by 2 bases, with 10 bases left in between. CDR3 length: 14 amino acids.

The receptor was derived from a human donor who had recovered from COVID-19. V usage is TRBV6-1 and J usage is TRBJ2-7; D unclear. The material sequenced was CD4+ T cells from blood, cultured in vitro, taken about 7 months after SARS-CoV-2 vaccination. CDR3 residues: CASSESRNAYEQYF. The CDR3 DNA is TGTGCCAGCAGTGAAAGTAGGAATGCCTACGAGCAGTACTTC.